The rows below give T cell receptor beta chains drawn from one sample of a study of monozygotic twins with inflammatory bowel disease. Each CDR3 protein gets one entry in TCRdb, which reprocessed the 5' RACE reads and gives no DNA. The listing contains approximately 200,000 distinct CDR3 sequences. Material for sequencing was blood. The receptors were sampled from a human donor with ulcerative colitis or Crohn's disease, or a healthy co-twin of an affected twin (not recorded which). Both conserved end residues are part of each CDR3.

len: 15
v_gene: TRBV5-1
j_gene: TRBJ1-6
CDR3aa: CASSFGDRDNSPLHF

len: 14
v_gene: TRBV7-8
j_gene: TRBJ2-2
CDR3aa: CASSLKENTGELFF

len: 14
v_gene: TRBV5-1
j_gene: TRBJ2-7
CDR3aa: CASSRSGQVDEQYF

len: 14
v_gene: TRBV9
j_gene: TRBJ2-5
CDR3aa: CASSVAGRQETQYF

len: 17
v_gene: TRBV9
j_gene: TRBJ2-6
CDR3aa: CASSVGPEARGANVLTF

len: 16
v_gene: TRBV4-1
j_gene: TRBJ1-2
CDR3aa: CASSQDGAGTGKGYTF

len: 14
v_gene: TRBV7-8
j_gene: TRBJ1-1
CDR3aa: CASGQPRGLSEAFF

len: 13
v_gene: TRBV21-1
j_gene: TRBJ1-6
CDR3aa: CASPKDFDSPLHF

len: 13
v_gene: TRBV7-9
j_gene: TRBJ1-2
CDR3aa: CASSQDRGGGYTF

len: 13
v_gene: TRBV20-1
j_gene: TRBJ1-2
CDR3aa: CSATPRVLYGYTF

len: 17
v_gene: TRBV5-1
j_gene: TRBJ2-1
CDR3aa: CASSLSGSGGIYNEQFF

len: 16
v_gene: TRBV9
j_gene: TRBJ2-3
CDR3aa: CASSVALKSSTDTQYF

len: 16
v_gene: TRBV7-3
j_gene: TRBJ2-6
CDR3aa: CASSLTRDSGANVLTF

len: 15
v_gene: TRBV10-3
j_gene: TRBJ2-7
CDR3aa: CAISERGQGAGEQYF

len: 13
v_gene: TRBV24-1
j_gene: TRBJ2-6
CDR3aa: CATSDPGANVLTF

len: 17
v_gene: TRBV4-1
j_gene: TRBJ1-4
CDR3aa: CASSQGFPIKANEKLFF

len: 16
v_gene: TRBV5-1
j_gene: TRBJ2-1
CDR3aa: CASSLYLAGGNNEQFF

len: 13
v_gene: TRBV20-1
j_gene: TRBJ2-6
CDR3aa: CSARVGGANVLTF

len: 13
v_gene: TRBV25-1
j_gene: TRBJ2-7
CDR3aa: CASSVGSGYEQYF

len: 12
v_gene: TRBV27
j_gene: TRBJ2-7
CDR3aa: CASSGTNLEQYF

len: 18
v_gene: TRBV11-1
j_gene: TRBJ2-7
CDR3aa: CASSQPGQGDFLTYEQYF

len: 14
v_gene: TRBV5-1
j_gene: TRBJ2-2
CDR3aa: CASKGDSNTGELFF

len: 15
v_gene: TRBV27
j_gene: TRBJ2-5
CDR3aa: CASSLSGGAAETQYF

len: 12
v_gene: TRBV5-1
j_gene: TRBJ1-1
CDR3aa: CASSPKGTEAFF

len: 15
v_gene: TRBV12-3/TRBV12-4
j_gene: TRBJ1-1
CDR3aa: CASSLYLFMNTEAFF

len: 14
v_gene: TRBV27
j_gene: TRBJ1-2
CDR3aa: CASSLNGGSGGYTF

len: 16
v_gene: TRBV7-9
j_gene: TRBJ2-7
CDR3aa: CASSSKSREIGHEQYF

len: 16
v_gene: TRBV5-1
j_gene: TRBJ2-3
CDR3aa: CASSGPPGQARDTQYF

len: 16
v_gene: TRBV10-3
j_gene: TRBJ2-1
CDR3aa: CAISESMAGTKNEQFF

len: 12
v_gene: TRBV12-3/TRBV12-4
j_gene: TRBJ1-2
CDR3aa: CASSLQGPGYTF

len: 14
v_gene: TRBV18
j_gene: TRBJ1-2
CDR3aa: CASSPGVQYYGYTF

len: 13
v_gene: TRBV12-3/TRBV12-4
j_gene: TRBJ1-5
CDR3aa: CASTLTPSGPQHF

len: 12
v_gene: TRBV6-5
j_gene: TRBJ1-6
CDR3aa: CASRPDRLPLHF

len: 14
v_gene: TRBV2
j_gene: TRBJ1-1
CDR3aa: CASGGGRANTEAFF

len: 14
v_gene: TRBV3-1
j_gene: TRBJ1-2
CDR3aa: CASSPQQSNYGYTF

len: 16
v_gene: TRBV7-9
j_gene: TRBJ2-3
CDR3aa: CASSPGLAGLTDTQYF

len: 14
v_gene: TRBV28
j_gene: TRBJ2-7
CDR3aa: CASSLAGKGYEQYF

len: 12
v_gene: TRBV6-5
j_gene: TRBJ2-7
CDR3aa: CASRSVTYEQYF

len: 14
v_gene: TRBV5-1
j_gene: TRBJ2-5
CDR3aa: CASSKGQFWETQYF

len: 16
v_gene: TRBV7-9
j_gene: TRBJ2-3
CDR3aa: CASSLGQGARADTQYF

len: 13
v_gene: TRBV2
j_gene: TRBJ1-2
CDR3aa: CATLGTGRDGYTF

len: 14
v_gene: TRBV10-3
j_gene: TRBJ2-3
CDR3aa: CAISDSRDSDTQYF

len: 14
v_gene: TRBV5-6
j_gene: TRBJ2-1
CDR3aa: CASSGGGLGNEQFF

len: 13
v_gene: TRBV20-1
j_gene: TRBJ2-4
CDR3aa: CSAKKQGPDIQYF

len: 16
v_gene: TRBV4-1
j_gene: TRBJ2-1
CDR3aa: CASSHLGRSSYNEQFF

len: 11
v_gene: TRBV28
j_gene: TRBJ2-1
CDR3aa: CASSFSNEQFF

len: 15
v_gene: TRBV7-3
j_gene: TRBJ2-5
CDR3aa: CASSLRAAIQETQYF

len: 14
v_gene: TRBV20-1
j_gene: TRBJ2-7
CDR3aa: CSATPGTGTYEQYF

len: 14
v_gene: TRBV11-2
j_gene: TRBJ2-3
CDR3aa: CASSSLGGGDTQYF

len: 14
v_gene: TRBV12-3/TRBV12-4
j_gene: TRBJ1-5
CDR3aa: CASSGQISNQPQHF

len: 14
v_gene: TRBV20-1
j_gene: TRBJ2-3
CDR3aa: CSARDRVSTDTQYF

len: 14
v_gene: TRBV3-1
j_gene: TRBJ1-2
CDR3aa: CASSPGGEYYGYTF

len: 15
v_gene: TRBV20-1
j_gene: TRBJ1-2
CDR3aa: CSAREQVASNYGYTF

len: 14
v_gene: TRBV25-1
j_gene: TRBJ1-2
CDR3aa: CASSEETGTADYTF

len: 16
v_gene: TRBV4-1
j_gene: TRBJ2-7
CDR3aa: CASSLRQSSGGYEQYF

len: 16
v_gene: TRBV5-1
j_gene: TRBJ2-6
CDR3aa: CASSLYPPAGANVLTF

len: 14
v_gene: TRBV18
j_gene: TRBJ2-2
CDR3aa: CASSPPRQTGELFF

len: 15
v_gene: TRBV19
j_gene: TRBJ1-4
CDR3aa: CASSIQHATNEKLFF

len: 12
v_gene: TRBV14
j_gene: TRBJ2-7
CDR3aa: CASSQGVYEQYF

len: 18
v_gene: TRBV11-2
j_gene: TRBJ2-6
CDR3aa: CASSLGGRHRSGANVLTF